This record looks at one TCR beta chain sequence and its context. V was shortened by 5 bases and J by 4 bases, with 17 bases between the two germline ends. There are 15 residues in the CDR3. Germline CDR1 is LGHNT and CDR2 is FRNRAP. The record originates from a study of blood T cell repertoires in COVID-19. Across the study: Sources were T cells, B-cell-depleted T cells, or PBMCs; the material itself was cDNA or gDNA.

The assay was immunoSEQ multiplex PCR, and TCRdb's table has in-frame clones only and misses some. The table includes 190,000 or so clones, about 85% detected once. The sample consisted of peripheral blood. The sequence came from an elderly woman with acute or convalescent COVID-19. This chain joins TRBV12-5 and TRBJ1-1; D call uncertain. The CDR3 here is CASGPSRGRSTEAFF. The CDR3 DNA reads TGTGCTAGTGGTCCCAGTCGGGGTCGGAGCACTGAAGCTTTCTTT.